The 10 T cell receptor beta chains reported below all come from one sample, sequenced in a study of shared clonotypes between healthy human individuals. Profiled with immunoSEQ multiplex PCR; TCRdb holds only in-frame clones, not every one. The table has some 2,500,000 clones, 80% to 95% seen once. What was sequenced was naive CD4+ T cells from PBMCs. The subset here: CD45RA+ positively selected. The receptors stem from a man between 18 and 35 years old in good health. Some clones in this sample may be carry-over from other donors' samples.

The chain recombines TRBV15 with TRBJ1-5, with D hard to call. Germline CDR1 and CDR2: LNHNV and YYDKDF (reference sequence). The CDR3 runs to 12 residues. Trimming left V 1 base short and J 5 bases short, with 3 bases between. The CDR3 DNA reads TGTGCCACCAGCAGAGTTGATCAGCCCCAGCATTTT. As protein: CATSRVDQPQHF.

The chain carries TRBV29-1 and TRBJ1-4; D ambiguous. With 4 bases removed from V and 7 bases from J, the gap between germline ends came to 13 bases. This CDR3 has 13 amino acids. Per germline, CDR1 SQVTM and CDR2 ANQGSEA. Here the CDR3 reads CSVGYTGPEKLFF. CDR3 coding DNA: TGCAGCGTTGGGTACACCGGTCCTGAAAAACTGTTTTTT.

The rearrangement links TRBV28 to TRBJ1-2, with D unresolved. Germline CDR1 MDHEN, CDR2 SYDVKM. V lost 8 bases, J lost 4 bases, and 20 bases lay in between. The CDR3 is 15 amino acids. The CDR3 nucleotides are TGTGCCAGCGCCTCCTCCCTAGGACGGATCTATGGCTACACCTTC. Residues: CASASSLGRIYGYTF.

The CDR3 DNA reads as TGTGCCTGGAGACTAGCGGGAGGCGGCTACGAGCAGTACTTC. Its protein is CAWRLAGGGYEQYF. The chain combines TRBV30 with TRBJ2-7, with 12 positions matching TRBD2. This CDR3 is built from 14 residues. Germline V gene lookup returns CDR1 GTSNPN and CDR2 SVGIG (reference sequence). Trimming removed 3 bases from V and 3 bases from J; junction bases left unmatched: 3.

The chain links TRBV6-5 to TRBJ2-1, with 8 bases that match TRBD1. The junction had 7 bases not matched to a gene; V was cut back by 0 bases and J by 9 bases. CDR1 and CDR2 (germline): MNHEY, SVGAGI. The CDR3 is made up of 15 amino acids. CDR3: CASSYSRAGGFEQFF. The CDR3 DNA reads as TGTGCCAGCAGTTACTCCAGGGCAGGGGGCTTTGAGCAGTTCTTC.

The genes are TRBV9 and TRBJ2-7, with TRBD2 as a possible D gene (6 bases). The CDR3 extends over 12 amino acids. Germline V CDR1 and CDR2: SGDLS, YYNGEE. V lost 3 bases to trimming and J lost 6 bases, with 10 bases between them. This CDR3 reads CASSANGGEQYF. The CDR3 DNA reads TGTGCCAGCAGCGCGAACGGGGGCGAGCAGTACTTC.

The V gene is TRBV4-3, the J gene TRBJ2-7, with D perhaps TRBD2 (5 bases). V was shortened by 0 bases and J by 4 bases, with 16 bases between the two germline ends. The CDR3 is 16 amino acids. The germline V gene encodes CDR1 LGHNA and CDR2 YSLEER. As DNA, the CDR3 is TGCGCCAGCAGCCAAGATCGAAATAGCGTCCCATACGAGCAGTACTTC. Amino acids: CASSQDRNSVPYEQYF.

About this clone: The same CDR3 also results from other DNA sequences found in this sample. The CDR3 nucleotides read TGTGCCAGCAGTTCCAGACAGGGTGCAGATACGCAGTATTTT. This gives the protein CASSSRQGADTQYF. The genes are TRBV27 and TRBJ2-3, with 7 bases aligning to TRBD1. The CDR3 extends over 14 amino acids. V lost 4 bases to trimming and J lost 4 bases; unmatched junction nucleotides: 5. Per the germline V gene, CDR1 is MNHEY and CDR2 is SMNVEV (reference sequence).

This sequence joins TRBV7-8 and TRBJ2-2, with 9 bases lining up with TRBD2. The CDR3 contains 16 residues. The V segment lost 5 bases and the J segment 3 bases; nucleotides outside the gene matches: 7. Germline CDR1 SGHVS, CDR2 FQNEAQ. CDR3 coding DNA: TGTGCCAGCAGCAGCCACGCGGGAGGGTACACCGGGGAGCTGTTTTTT. It yields the protein CASSSHAGGYTGELFF.

The gene calls are TRBV29-1 and TRBJ2-3; a weak D match, TRBD1 (5 bases). The CDR3 spans 14 residues. Looked up from germline, CDR1 is SQVTM and CDR2 is ANQGSEA. Trimming pared 4 bases from V and 3 bases from J, leaving 14 bases between. The CDR3 sequence is CSVVQGRETDTQYF. The CDR3 DNA reads TGCAGCGTTGTTCAGGGCAGGGAAACAGATACGCAGTATTTT.